The 25 T cell receptor beta chains presented below share a single source sample, sequenced in a study of T-cell memory formation after mild COVID-19. Each CDR3 protein is one row after TCRdb ran MiXCR on the 5' RACE reads. The sample includes 530,000 or so distinct CDR3 sequences, around a sixth seen only once; the top ten take around 8.1%. The sequenced sample was PBMCs or a T cell subset sorted from them (not recorded which). Every receptor here comes from an adult woman who had mild COVID-19 (a few samples of this study predate the infection). Cell type and time point are not known.

At least ten counts were recorded for this clonotype. The chain has TRBV5-6 and TRBJ2-1; D call uncertain. Trimming left V 4 bases short and J 0 bases short, with 8 bases between. The CDR3 contains 14 residues. Germline V gene lookup returns CDR1 SGHDT and CDR2 YYEEEE. The CDR3 nucleotides are TGTGCCAGCAGCCATCCCCTCTCCTACAATGAGCAGTTCTTC. Translated: CASSHPLSYNEQFF.

J is TRBJ1-2 and V is TRBV18; 8 bases agree with TRBD1. The CDR3 sequence is 14 residues long. With V trimmed by 0 bases and J by 5 bases, 2 bases remained unmatched. The V gene's germline CDR1 is KGHSH and CDR2 LQKENI. CDR3 nucleotide sequence: TGTGCCAGCTCACCACCGGGACAGGCTTATGGCTACACCTTC. Amino acids: CASSPPGQAYGYTF. The complete variable domain, with remaining parts taken from reference TRBV18 and TRBJ1-2, reads NAGVMQNPRHLVRRRGQEARLRCSPMKGHSHVYWYRQLPEEGLKFMVYLQKENIIDESGMPKERFSAEFPKEGPSILRIQQVVRGDSAAYFCASSPPGQAYGYTFGSGTRLTVV.

This clonotype came up many times. The rearrangement links TRBV3-1 to TRBJ1-1, with a tentative D call TRBD1 (6 bases). The V end lost 0 bases, the J end lost 1 base, and 21 bases lay between the germline ends. This CDR3 spans 19 amino acids. Per germline, CDR1 LGHDT and CDR2 YNNKEL (reference sequence). CDR3 residues: CASSQDQGGWRRRNTEAFF. CDR3 sequence (DNA): TGTGCCAGCAGCCAAGATCAAGGGGGGTGGAGGAGACGGAACACTGAAGCTTTCTTT.

This clonotype was observed a few times. The chain uses TRBV20-1 and TRBJ2-1; TRBD2 aligns across 7 bases. V lost 0 bases, J lost 0 bases, and 5 bases stayed unmatched. This CDR3 contains 16 residues. CDR1 DFQATT and CDR2 SNEGSKA come from the germline V gene (reference sequence). The chain's CDR3 is CSARDRGGSSYNEQFF. The CDR3 nucleotides read TGCAGTGCTAGAGATCGGGGCGGGAGCTCCTACAATGAGCAGTTCTTC.

In this sample, this clonotype turned up many times. V and J are TRBV2 and TRBJ2-2; 9 bases align to TRBD1. The CDR3 length is 15 residues. Germline V gives CDR1 SNHLY, CDR2 FYNNEI. The trim removed 8 bases at V and 0 bases at J, leaving 4 bases unmatched. The CDR3 protein is CASSRDRANTGELFF. The DNA for the CDR3 is TGTGCCAGCTCGAGGGACAGGGCGAACACCGGGGAGCTGTTTTTT.

This rearrangement joins TRBV18 to TRBJ2-4; perhaps D is TRBD1 or TRBD2 (5 bases each). CDR3 length equals 14 residues. Trimming left V 2 bases short and J 5 bases short, with 10 bases between. The V gene's germline CDR1 is KGHSH and CDR2 LQKENI. CDR3 sequence reads: CASSPGQGENIQYF. In DNA, the CDR3 is TGTGCCAGCTCACCAGGCCAGGGAGAAAACATTCAGTACTTC.

The rearrangement links TRBV12-3 or TRBV12-4 to TRBJ2-3; a possible D gene is TRBD2 (6 bases). The V end was cut by 4 bases, the J end by 2 bases, with 22 bases between. The CDR3 totals 18 residues. CDR3 nucleotide sequence: TGTGCCAGCAGTTCTACCCTTGGACTAACCTCGAACACAGATACGCAGTATTTT. Protein product: CASSSTLGLTSNTDTQYF.

CDR3 nucleotide sequence: TGTGCCAGCAGCTTTCAAACCTCACGCTATAGCAATCAGCCCCAGCATTTT. Translated, it gives CASSFQTSRYSNQPQHF. The rearrangement links TRBV7-8 to TRBJ1-5; D not certain. Trimming removed 3 bases from V and 0 bases from J, with 15 bases in between. The CDR3 is 17 residues long. Germline V gene data show CDR1 as SGHVS and CDR2 as FQNEAQ.

This chain connects TRBV12-3 or TRBV12-4 to TRBJ1-2; TRBD1 might be the D (5 bases). This CDR3 region has 14 residues. V lost 2 bases and J 2 bases, leaving 9 bases between the germline ends. The CDR3, as DNA: TGTGCCAGCAGTTTATGGGACGAAAACTATGGCTACACCTTC. Protein sequence: CASSLWDENYGYTF.

The V gene is TRBV2, the J gene TRBJ2-3; D is uncertain. Trimming removed 4 bases from V and 0 bases from J, with 14 bases in between. Germline loops: CDR1 SNHLY, CDR2 FYNNEI. The CDR3 is 16 amino acids. CDR3 region: CASSVDSSHSTDTQYF. In DNA form, the CDR3 reads TGTGCCAGCAGTGTTGACTCCTCCCATAGCACAGATACGCAGTATTTT.

This clonotype was counted a few times. This sequence joins TRBV5-1 and TRBJ1-1; possibly TRBD1 for D (5 bases). The V end was cut by 4 bases, the J end by 4 bases, with 23 bases between. The CDR3 loop spans 17 amino acids. Germline V gene lookup returns CDR1 SGHRS and CDR2 YFSETQ. The CDR3 nucleotides read TGCGCCAGCAGCCCACGGGGTAGGGGAAGTACGTTCACTGAAGCTTTCTTT. It translates to CASSPRGRGSTFTEAFF. Full variable domain (rest looked up from reference TRBV5-1 and TRBJ1-1): KAGVTQTPRYLIKTRGQQVTLSCSPISGHRSVSWYQQTPGQGLQFLFEYFSETQRNKGNFPGRFSGRQFSNSRSEMNVSTLELGDSALYLCASSPRGRGSTFTEAFFGQGTRLTVV.

The rearrangement uses TRBV12-3 or TRBV12-4 and TRBJ1-5; a possible D gene is TRBD1 (6 bases). This CDR3 contains 16 residues. Trimming removed 1 base at V and 2 bases at J, with 12 bases between. CDR3 sequence: CASSLGGGAGNQPQHF. CDR3 sequence (DNA): TGTGCCAGCAGTTTAGGCGGGGGGGCTGGCAATCAGCCCCAGCATTTT.

This clonotype was detected a few times. Here the CDR3 reads CSARDRGGLNEKLFF. The CDR3 bases are TGCAGTGCTAGAGACCGGGGGGGCCTGAATGAAAAACTGTTTTTT. This sequence joins TRBV20-1 and TRBJ1-4, with D perhaps TRBD1 (6 bases). CDR3 length equals 15 residues. In germline, CDR1 is DFQATT, CDR2 SNEGSKA (reference sequence). V was pared by 0 bases and J by 5 bases, with 13 bases between.

The genes are TRBV3-1 and TRBJ1-1; D is undetermined. The germline V gene encodes CDR1 LGHDT and CDR2 YNNKEL (reference sequence). Between the trimmed V and J ends, which lost 2 bases and 0 bases, there was a span of 10 bases. The CDR3 is 15 residues long. Here the CDR3 DNA reads TGTGCCAGCAGCCAATCGGGGATCATGAACACTGAAGCTTTCTTT. This encodes CASSQSGIMNTEAFF.

The rearrangement joins TRBV29-1 to TRBJ2-4; 8 positions match TRBD1. The junction had 11 bases not matched to a gene; V was cut back by 7 bases and J by 0 bases. Germline assignment: CDR1 SQVTM and CDR2 ANQGSEA. The CDR3 loop spans 16 amino acids. CDR3 nucleotides: TGCAGCGCTCAAACCGGACAGGGTGTAGCCAAAAACATTCAGTACTTC. Translation: CSAQTGQGVAKNIQYF.

The rearrangement uses TRBV7-9 and TRBJ2-3, with D possibly TRBD2 on 6 matching bases. The germline V gene encodes CDR1 SEHNR and CDR2 FQNEAQ (reference sequence). Trimming shortened V by 5 bases and J by 3 bases, and 21 bases separated the two germline ends. The CDR3 is made up of 17 amino acids. The CDR3 reads CASSASILGGVTDTQYF. CDR3 DNA: TGTGCCAGCAGCGCCTCCATCCTGGGGGGAGTAACAGATACGCAGTATTTT.

This clonotype was seen many times. The V call is TRBV14, the J call TRBJ1-1; possible D gene TRBD1, 6 bases. The V gene lost 9 bases and the J gene lost 0 bases, with 11 bases spanning the gap. The CDR3 consists of 13 residues. Germline assignment: CDR1 SGHDN and CDR2 FVKESK. The DNA of the CDR3 is TGTGCCAGTTCCGGACAGATGAACACTGAAGCTTTCTTT. Residues: CASSGQMNTEAFF. The variable domain in full, with the rest retrieved from reference TRBV14 and TRBJ1-1, is EAGVTQFPSHSVIEKGQTVTLRCDPISGHDNLYWYRRVMGKEIKFLLHFVKESKQDESGMPNNRFLAERTGGTYSTLKVQPAELEDSGVYFCASSGQMNTEAFFGQGTRLTVV.

This clonotype has only a few counts. The chain carries TRBV6-5 and TRBJ2-7; D gene ambiguous. The CDR3 is 14 amino acids. Germline V CDR1 and CDR2: MNHEY, SVGAGI. Trimming took off 2 bases at V and 2 bases at J, with 10 bases between the two ends. The CDR3 sequence: CASSYRGRPYEQYF. DNA of the CDR3: TGTGCCAGCAGTTACCGTGGGCGGCCCTACGAGCAGTACTTC.

The chain joins TRBV27 to TRBJ2-1; 10 positions match TRBD1. This CDR3 comprises 17 residues. With V trimmed by 3 bases and J by 9 bases, 14 bases remained unmatched. CDR1 and CDR2 from the germline V gene are MNHEY and SMNVEV (reference sequence). The CDR3 DNA reads TGTGCCAGCAGTTTCACCGGGACAGGGGTTGTTGTAGGTGAGCAGTTCTTC. This translates into CASSFTGTGVVVGEQFF.

The chain carries TRBV7-8 and TRBJ2-5, with 7 nucleotides matching TRBD1. The CDR3 has 15 amino acids. Germline CDR1 and CDR2: SGHVS and FQNEAQ. V shed 5 bases and J 3 bases; nucleotides not matched to a gene: 9. This CDR3 reads CASSLGTDPKETQYF. As DNA, the CDR3 is TGTGCCAGCAGCCTCGGGACAGACCCAAAAGAGACCCAGTACTTC.

The rearrangement joins TRBV29-1 to TRBJ2-7; no definite D call. The CDR3 contains 12 residues. In germline, CDR1 is SQVTM, CDR2 ANQGSEA. V was pared by 1 base and J by 7 bases, with 11 bases between. CDR3 in amino acids: CSVEGEDLEQYF. The CDR3, as DNA: TGCAGCGTTGAAGGTGAGGACCTAGAGCAGTACTTC.

The chain recombines TRBV11-3 with TRBJ2-2, with TRBD2 matching over 11 bases. Germline-derived CDR1 and CDR2 are SGHNT and YENEEA. The CDR3 spans 16 residues. J gave up 1 base and V 3 bases, and 1 base lay outside the gene matches. The CDR3 loop reads CASSFGTSGNTGELFF. As DNA, the CDR3 is TGTGCCAGCAGCTTCGGGACTAGCGGGAACACCGGGGAGCTGTTTTTT.

This clonotype was picked up many times. This sequence joins TRBV5-1 and TRBJ2-7; TRBD1 matches at 8 bases. The germline CDR1 and CDR2 sequences are SGHRS and YFSETQ. The CDR3 loop spans 14 amino acids. The junction had 10 bases not matched to a gene; V was cut back by 4 bases and J by 7 bases. The CDR3 DNA reads as TGCGCCAGCAGCGAAGGGACAGGCCCCGAGGAGCAGTACTTC. Its protein product is CASSEGTGPEEQYF.

This clonotype has just a few counts. The rearrangement links TRBV7-9 to TRBJ1-3, with unresolved D. This CDR3 is built from 14 residues. The germline V and J ends were trimmed by 3 bases and 0 bases, with 6 bases remaining between them. Germline assignment: CDR1 SEHNR and CDR2 FQNEAQ (reference sequence). CDR3 region: CASSLGTSGNTIYF. The CDR3 region has the DNA TGTGCCAGCAGCTTGGGTACCTCTGGAAACACCATATATTTT.

The V gene is TRBV9, the J gene TRBJ1-4; D not resolved. Per germline, CDR1 SGDLS and CDR2 YYNGEE. V was clipped by 3 bases and J by 4 bases, with 13 bases between them. This CDR3 is 15 amino acids long. CDR3 in amino acids: CASSAHDGGNEKLFF. The CDR3 region has the DNA TGTGCCAGCAGCGCCCACGACGGCGGTAATGAAAAACTGTTTTTT.